This T cell receptor beta chain was observed in a study of blood T cell repertoires in COVID-19 (dated by TCRdb to 2019 to 2021). With regard to the full study: The collaborator samples originated in the United States, Italy and Spain and spanned the acute and convalescent phases of COVID-19. The prospective study material was composed of cDNA or gDNA derived from T cells, B-cell-depleted T cells, or PBMCs. Subjects who had been exposed to COVID-19, were actively infected with it, or had recovered from it provided the deeply sampled blood TCRbeta repertoires that made up the dataset. A freely available public database, intended as a resource for researchers studying the immune response to SARS-CoV-2, is where the repertoires were released. The samples were drawn from two sources: the first 160 participants of the ongoing ImmuneRACE study, and fewer than 1,500 subjects contributed by 6 global collaborators. A de-identified subject ID, COVID-19 status, age in years and sex were almost always included in the sample metadata. Where available, HLA class I and class II types were obtained from metadata supplied by the sample provider rather than from assay-based typing.

General conclusions and limits of the study: The quantity of clinical and demographic metadata differed by source and by participant and was supplied without curation.

Samples from volunteer blood donors who had recovered from COVID-19 were contributed by a second Seattle source. Each collaborating institution followed its own protocols to collect whole blood in K2EDTA tubes. For TCRbeta analysis, collaborator samples were shipped as frozen whole blood, as isolated PBMCs, or as DNA extracted from either sample type. Per the germline V gene, ENHRY is the CDR1 and SYGVKD is the CDR2. Trimming at the junction amounts to 0 bases on V and 11 bases on J, and the germline ends lie 9 bases apart. The CDR3 measures 12 amino acids from cysteine to phenylalanine. Of the read, only the CDR3 DNA is kept; its 36 bases are in frame from base 1. In regard to this clone: The antigen it binds to is not known. No base-level quality is on record; no much larger clone is a single base apart.

TCRbeta CDR3 regions were amplified from genomic DNA using the immunoSEQ Assay, a bias-controlled multiplex PCR. The authors' pipeline ran thus. Within the assay, amplification of reference gene primers was used to estimate how many nucleated cells each sample contained. Sequence reads were collapsed and filtered to measure the absolute abundance of every unique TCRbeta CDR3 rearrangement. For each sample, productive Simpson clonality was calculated as the square root of Simpson's diversity index across productive rearrangements. TCRdb holds this immuneACCESS table with in-frame rearrangements only. Some clones are missing; in checked studies, unresolved V genes explain under half, and the rest has no known cause. V and J calls and clone size come straight from that table; D and trimming were deduced from the DNA. The sample has 250,000 to 350,000 clones on record, 87% of them singletons. The ten most abundant clones make up about 2.2% of the sample.

The clonotype was recovered from a woman between 45 and 60 years old who had recovered from COVID-19. The sequenced material came from peripheral blood. The V gene is TRBV10-3 and the J gene is TRBJ2-3; a tentative D match to TRBD2 spans 6 bases. The bases read TGTGCCATCAGTGAGTCGGGAGGATTGCAGTATTTT. Its protein product is CAISESGGLQYF.